The clone carrying this T cell receptor (beta chain) was observed a handful of times. Its antigen is currently unknown. Looked up from germline, CDR1 is MNHNS and CDR2 is SASEGT. With V trimmed by 2 bases and J by 3 bases, 10 bases remained unmatched. This CDR3 is 16 amino acids long. The primer mix had 60 Vbeta and 13 Jbeta primers. TCRdb's table, derived via immunoSEQ multiplex PCR, lists solely in-frame clones and lacks some. The sample lists roughly 110,000 clones; under 85% were seen once. The sample belongs to a study of cytomegalovirus exposure and HLA in healthy donors. Study results and limitations: 87-base-pair reads could not separate some V segments, including TRBV6-2 and TRBV6-3. When analyzed later, a missense DCLRE1C variant was found to be linked to TCR beta V- and J-gene trimming.

What was sequenced was PBMCs. The chain couples TRBV6-1 to TRBJ2-7; 7 bases agree with TRBD1. The sequence was collected from a man aged 35 to 55 in good health and CMV-seropositive. DNA for the CDR3: TGTGCCAGCAGTGAAAAAGGGGACAGCTCCTTCTACGAGCAGTACTTC. Translation gives CASSEKGDSSFYEQYF.